This record looks at one T cell receptor (beta chain) sequence and its context. Assay: immunoSEQ multiplex PCR; the TCRdb copy retains only in-frame clones and omits some. The table has tens of thousands of clones, about 91% seen once; the top ten hold about 4.4%. The sample originates from a study of OX40 agonist ivuxolimab in advanced cancers. Overall study: Given to patients was ivuxolimab, an agonistic anti-OX40 (CD134) antibody. Every patient in dose escalation had hepatocellular carcinoma, melanoma, renal cell or head and neck cancer.

The CDR3 has 16 amino acids. Germline V gene lookup returns CDR1 SGHAT and CDR2 FQNNGV. Unmatched junction bases numbered 9, after V lost 0 bases and J lost 8 bases. Autoimmune disease history or systemic immunosuppression led to patient exclusion. Blood sampling was done at baseline, cycle 4 day 1, and cycle 7 day 1. The gene calls are TRBV11-2 and TRBJ1-1, with 10 bases that match TRBD1. Source: CD4+ or CD8+ T cells sorted from blood, taken in a trial of the OX40 agonist ivuxolimab. The receptor was isolated from an adult with an advanced solid tumor such as melanoma, head and neck, liver or kidney cancer. The CDR3 bases are TGTGCCAGCAGCTTAGACCCAGGACAGGGGGAAGTGGAAGCTTTCTTT. Amino acids: CASSLDPGQGEVEAFF.